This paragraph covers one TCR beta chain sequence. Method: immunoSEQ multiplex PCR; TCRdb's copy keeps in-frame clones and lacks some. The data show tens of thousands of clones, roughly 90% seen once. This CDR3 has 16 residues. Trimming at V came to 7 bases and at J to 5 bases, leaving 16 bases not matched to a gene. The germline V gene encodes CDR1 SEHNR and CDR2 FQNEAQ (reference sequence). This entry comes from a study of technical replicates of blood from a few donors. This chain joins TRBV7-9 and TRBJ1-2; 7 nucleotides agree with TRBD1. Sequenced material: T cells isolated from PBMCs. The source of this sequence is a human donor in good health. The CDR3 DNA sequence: TGTGCCAGCAAACGTTTAGGGGGCCCAAGACATTATGGCTACACCTTC. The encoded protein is CASKRLGGPRHYGYTF.